The rows below give T cell receptor beta chains drawn from one sample of a study of CD8 T cells in Susac syndrome. TCRdb fed the immunoSEQ multiplex PCR reads into MiXCR, producing one record per CDR3 protein. The sample has about 400,000 distinct CDR3 sequences, more than 70% seen once; the top ten hold 0.12%. Sequenced input: CD8+ T cells from PBMCs. These receptors all come from a human donor with multiple sclerosis. Each CDR3 is given with its conserved first and last residue. D genes are given only for firm matches. For some rows the clone size is stated as once, few or many, or as a class when expanded; others skip it.

>TRBJ2-1|TRBV4-1|TRBD2|NA
CASSQDTGGFFYNEQFF
TGCGCCAGCAGCCAAGATACGGGGGGGTTCTTTTACAATGAGCAGTTCTTC
>TRBJ1-1|TRBV10-3|NA|once
CAISGEGMNTEAFF
TGTGCCATCAGTGGGGAGGGAATGAACACTGAAGCTTTCTTT
>TRBJ1-5|TRBV9|NA|NA
CASSATGDSNQPQHF
TGTGCCAGCAGCGCGACAGGAGATAGCAATCAGCCCCAGCATTTT
>TRBJ1-5|TRBV30|TRBD1|NA
CAWSRTGDGQPQHF
TGTGCCTGGAGCCGGACAGGAGATGGGCAGCCCCAGCATTTT
>TRBJ1-1|TRBV14|TRBD1|NA
CASSFGQGSTEAFF
TGTGCCAGCAGCTTCGGACAGGGGAGCACTGAAGCTTTCTTT
>TRBJ2-5|TRBV3-1|NA|NA
CASSQVERQETQYF
TGTGCCAGCAGCCAAGTGGAGCGGCAAGAGACCCAGTACTTC
>TRBJ2-7|TRBV29-1|TRBD1|NA
CSVDNQGESYEQYF
TGCAGCGTTGATAACCAGGGGGAATCCTACGAGCAGTACTTC
>TRBJ1-6|TRBV5-6|NA|NA
CASSFGSVLNSPLHF
TGTGCCAGCAGCTTTGGAAGTGTTCTTAATTCACCCCTCCACTTT
>TRBJ2-7|TRBV28|NA|few
CASSSSGLYEQYF
TGTGCCAGCAGTTCAAGTGGGCTCTACGAGCAGTACTTC
>TRBJ2-6|TRBV12-3/TRBV12-4|TRBD2|NA
CASSPDGGESSGANVLTF
TGTGCCAGCAGCCCTGACGGGGGGGAGAGCTCTGGGGCCAACGTCCTGACTTTC
>TRBJ1-5|TRBV15|NA|NA
CATSREVGGQPQHF
TGTGCCACCAGCAGAGAGGTTGGGGGTCAGCCCCAGCATTTT
>TRBJ2-6|TRBV9|NA|NA
CASKGLPSGANVLTF
TGTGCCAGCAAAGGGCTCCCCTCTGGGGCCAACGTCCTGACTTTC
>TRBJ2-7|TRBV7-2|NA|NA
CASSSSVYYEQYF
TGTGCCAGCAGCTCTAGCGTTTACTACGAGCAGTACTTC
>TRBJ2-7|TRBV5-1|NA|NA
CASYREGNYEQYF
TGCGCCAGCTACAGGGAAGGTAACTACGAGCAGTACTTC
>TRBJ2-7|TRBV4-1|NA|NA
CASSLLHFRLPPFYEQYF
TGCGCCAGCAGCCTTCTCCACTTTAGGCTTCCCCCTTTCTACGAGCAGTACTTC
>TRBJ1-2|TRBV7-9|NA|NA
CASSFGAGSYYGYTF
TGTGCCAGCAGCTTCGGGGCAGGGTCGTACTATGGCTACACCTTC
>TRBJ2-6|TRBV27|NA|NA
CASRTFIRAPSGANVLTF
TGTGCCAGCAGGACATTCATCAGGGCCCCTTCTGGGGCCAACGTCCTGACTTTC
>TRBJ1-5|TRBV19|TRBD1|once
CASVTGGLNQPQHF
TGTGCCAGTGTGACAGGGGGCCTCAATCAGCCCCAGCATTTT
>TRBJ2-7|TRBV6-1|NA|few
CASSATGFHEQYF
TGTGCCAGCAGCGCAACAGGGTTCCACGAGCAGTACTTC
>TRBJ2-1|TRBV4-2|TRBD2|few
CASSQDLLAGGHEQFF
TGTGCCAGCAGCCAAGACCTTCTAGCGGGAGGGCATGAGCAGTTCTTC
>TRBJ2-7|TRBV30|NA|NA
CAWSRGLYEQYF
TGTGCCTGGAGTCGGGGACTTTACGAGCAGTACTTC
>TRBJ1-1|TRBV27|NA|NA
CASSAGIGTEAFF
TGTGCCAGCAGTGCAGGGATAGGGACTGAAGCTTTCTTT
>TRBJ2-2|TRBV4-1|TRBD1|NA
CASSQDSGQGAIGELFF
TGCGCCAGCAGCCAAGATAGTGGGCAGGGGGCGATCGGGGAGCTGTTTTTT